This entry lists 26 T cell receptor beta chains sequenced from one sample in a study of T cell changes during pregnancy in multiple sclerosis. Clones were sequenced by immunoSEQ multiplex PCR, and TCRdb holds only the in-frame ones, with some missing. The sample has around 3,500 clones, 86% seen once. The source was CD8+ T cells from peripheral blood mononuclear cells, collected in the first trimester of pregnancy. Receptors originate from a female donor in good health, enrolled as a control in a pregnancy study.

This clone is a singleton in its sample. The CDR3 here is CASTPGTSGYLGTQYF. CDR3 DNA: TGTGCCAGTACTCCCGGGACTAGCGGGTACCTTGGAACGCAGTATTTT. The genes are TRBV19 and TRBJ2-3; 12 nucleotides match TRBD2. J lost 9 bases, V lost 7 bases, and 14 bases had no gene match. This CDR3 has 16 residues. Germline CDR1 LNHDA, CDR2 SQIVND (reference sequence).

This chain joins TRBV5-1 and TRBJ1-4; perhaps TRBD1 as D (5 bases). Trimming removed 4 bases at V and 7 bases at J, with 20 bases between. This CDR3 is built from 16 residues. The germline CDR1 and CDR2 sequences are SGHRS and YFSETQ. The CDR3 reads CASSPFGAGLGEKLFF. In DNA form, the CDR3 reads TGCGCCAGCAGCCCCTTTGGGGCAGGTTTGGGTGAAAAACTGTTTTTT.

This chain connects TRBV2 to TRBJ2-3, with D maybe TRBD2 (5 bases). The CDR3 runs to 12 residues. V lost 6 bases, J lost 5 bases, and 9 bases lay in between. Per the germline V gene, CDR1 is SNHLY and CDR2 is FYNNEI. The CDR3 nucleotides read TGTGCCAGCAGAAAGAGGGAAGATACGCAGTATTTT. This encodes CASRKREDTQYF.

CDR3 in amino acids: CASSDVTSGGETQYF. For the CDR3, the DNA is TGTGCCAGCAGCGACGTGACAAGCGGGGGAGAGACCCAGTACTTC. The V call is TRBV6-5, the J call TRBJ2-5, with 8 bases aligning to TRBD2. Trimming removed 6 bases from V and 4 bases from J; junction bases left unmatched: 10. Germline values: CDR1 MNHEY, CDR2 SVGAGI. This CDR3 has 15 residues.

This chain joins TRBV19 and TRBJ1-1, with D perhaps matching TRBD1 (5 bases). The V end was cut by 4 bases, the J end by 4 bases, with 7 bases between. CDR1 and CDR2 (germline): LNHDA, SQIVND (reference sequence). The CDR3 has 12 amino acids. The CDR3 is CASSKGITEAFF. As DNA, the CDR3 is TGTGCCAGTAGTAAGGGGATCACTGAAGCTTTCTTT. The entire variable domain, with the rest obtained from reference TRBV19 and TRBJ1-1, is as follows: DGGITQSPKYLFRKEGQNVTLSCEQNLNHDAMYWYRQDPGQGLRLIYYSQIVNDFQKGDIAEGYSVSREKKESFPLTVTSAQKNPTAFYLCASSKGITEAFFGQGTRLTVV.

The chain links TRBV29-1 to TRBJ1-2; 9 nucleotides match TRBD1. This CDR3 contains 15 residues. Germline V gene lookup returns CDR1 SQVTM and CDR2 ANQGSEA. V was pared by 7 bases and J by 4 bases, with 13 bases of the junction left unmatched. The CDR3 is CSAPLWDRETYGYTF. CDR3 in DNA: TGCAGCGCACCCCTGTGGGACAGGGAGACCTATGGCTACACCTTC. Variable domain in full (rest from reference TRBV29-1 and TRBJ1-2): SAVISQKPSRDICQRGTSLTIQCQVDSQVTMMFWYRQQPGQSLTLIATANQGSEATYESGFVIDKFPISRPNLTFSTLTVSNMSPEDSSIYLCSAPLWDRETYGYTFGSGTRLTVV.

The chain carries TRBV19 and TRBJ2-1, with D perhaps TRBD2 (5 bases). The CDR3 extends over 14 amino acids. Germline CDR1 and CDR2: LNHDA and SQIVND (reference sequence). DNA for the CDR3: TGTGCAGTGGGGTCGGGGAGCTCCTACAATGAGCAGTTCTTC. The encoded protein is CAVGSGSSYNEQFF. Variable domain in full (rest from reference TRBV19 and TRBJ2-1): DGGITQSPKYLFRKEGQNVTLSCEQNLNHDAMYWYRQDPGQGLRLIYYSQIVNDFQKGDIAEGYSVSREKKESFPLTVTSAQKNPTAFYLCAVGSGSSYNEQFFGPGTRLTVL.

This clone was counted a single time. V gene TRBV7-8 combines with J gene TRBJ1-1; D is undetermined. Germline CDR1 and CDR2: SGHVS and FQNEAQ. The V end lost 2 bases, the J end lost 4 bases, and 8 bases lay between the germline ends. CDR3 length: 13 residues. CDR3 protein: CASSLYEGTEAFF. DNA of the CDR3: TGTGCCAGCAGCTTATATGAGGGCACTGAAGCTTTCTTT.

CDR3 loop: CASSMKDRGGETQYF. The CDR3 DNA follows: TGTGCCAGTAGTATGAAAGACAGGGGAGGCGAGACCCAGTACTTC. The chain employs TRBV19 and TRBJ2-5; 8 bases line up with TRBD1. The CDR3 extends over 15 amino acids. The junction had 8 bases not matched to a gene; V was cut back by 3 bases and J by 5 bases. Per germline, CDR1 LNHDA and CDR2 SQIVND (reference sequence).

V and J are TRBV6-4 and TRBJ2-2; D gene unclear. Trimming took 3 bases from V and 5 from J, leaving 13 bases between them. The V gene's germline CDR1 is MRHNA and CDR2 SNTAGT. The CDR3 spans 15 residues. This chain's CDR3 is CASSETTDFTGELFF. CDR3 coding DNA: TGTGCCAGCAGTGAAACTACTGATTTTACCGGGGAGCTGTTTTTT.

The gene calls are TRBV7-9 and TRBJ2-3; D gene unclear. V was shortened by 1 base and J by 2 bases, with 10 bases between the two germline ends. The CDR3 totals 15 residues. The V gene's germline CDR1 is SEHNR and CDR2 FQNEAQ (reference sequence). The CDR3 DNA sequence: TGTGCCAGCAGCTTAGGGAGTGGTCTCACAGATACGCAGTATTTT. This codes for CASSLGSGLTDTQYF.

The chain has TRBV4-1 and TRBJ2-7; D is ambiguous. CDR3 length equals 15 residues. The germline V and J ends were trimmed by 2 bases and 5 bases, with 16 bases remaining between them. Germline CDR1 reads MGHRA; CDR2 reads YSYEKL. In nucleotides, the CDR3 is TGCGCCAGCAGCCAATCGGTCCTCAAAATCGACGAGCAGTACTTC. It translates to CASSQSVLKIDEQYF.

The genes are TRBV15 and TRBJ1-1; 7 bases map to TRBD1. The germline CDR1 and CDR2 sequences are LNHNV and YYDKDF (reference sequence). The V gene end was trimmed by 5 bases and the J gene end by 4 bases; junction bases not matched to a gene: 1. The CDR3 extends over 12 amino acids. The chain's CDR3 is CATSPGGTEAFF. CDR3 nucleotides: TGTGCCACCAGCCCAGGGGGCACTGAAGCTTTCTTT.

The chain combines TRBV4-3 with TRBJ2-1; 7 bases are shared with TRBD2. The CDR3 runs 17 residues. Germline V lookup: CDR1 LGHNA, CDR2 YSLEER. V trimming: 0 bases; J trimming: 3 bases; junction bases outside the gene matches: 8. As DNA, the CDR3 is TGCGCCAGCAGCCAAGAAAATCCGGGGGGATTCTACAATGAGCAGTTCTTC. This translates into CASSQENPGGFYNEQFF.

The chain is built from TRBV4-1 and TRBJ2-7, with TRBD2 identical over 12 bases. The CDR3 consists of 16 residues. Trimming took 4 bases from V and 4 from J; bases not matched to a gene: 8. Germline CDR1 MGHRA, CDR2 YSYEKL. The CDR3 region is CASSPKETSGRYEQYF. DNA for the CDR3: TGCGCCAGCAGCCCAAAAGAGACTAGCGGGAGATACGAGCAGTACTTC.

The gene calls are TRBV12-5 and TRBJ2-7; D remains ambiguous. CDR1 and CDR2 from the germline V gene are LGHNT and FRNRAP. The CDR3 has 14 amino acids. Trimming took off 1 base at V and 6 bases at J, with 13 bases between the two ends. CDR3: CASGLDPPRGEQYF. The CDR3 region has the DNA TGTGCTAGTGGTTTGGACCCCCCGCGCGGCGAGCAGTACTTC.

The chain has TRBV28 and TRBJ2-7; TRBD1 is a possible D gene (5 bases). CDR3 length: 15 amino acids. CDR1 MDHEN and CDR2 SYDVKM come from the germline V gene. V lost 5 bases and J 3 bases, leaving 17 bases between the germline ends. Here the CDR3 DNA reads TGTGCCAGCAGTCCTCTGACAGAAATCTTCTACGAGCAGTACTTC. Translating it yields CASSPLTEIFYEQYF.

CDR3 bases: TGTGCCAGCACTGTGGCCATATCGAACACTGAAGCTTTCTTT. Encoded protein: CASTVAISNTEAFF. This chain uses TRBV6-6 with TRBJ1-1; no clear D gene. V shed 7 bases and J shed 1 base, with 13 bases lying between them. The CDR3 covers 14 residues. Germline CDR1 is MNHNY and CDR2 is SVGAGI (reference sequence).

The genes are TRBV14 and TRBJ1-1, with D tentatively TRBD1 (6 bases). Germline V gene data show CDR1 as SGHDN and CDR2 as FVKESK. CDR3 length: 14 amino acids. V gave up 3 bases and J gave up 3 bases, with 11 bases separating them. In DNA form, the CDR3 reads TGTGCCAGCAGCCACAGGGGCCGGTACACTGAAGCTTTCTTT. It translates to CASSHRGRYTEAFF.

The V and J genes are TRBV7-8 and TRBJ2-1, with TRBD1 identical over 10 bases. This CDR3 spans 15 amino acids. Losses at the gene ends were 1 base for V and 6 bases for J; bases not matched to a gene: 3. Germline lookup yields CDR1 SGHVS and CDR2 FQNEAQ. CDR3 amino acids: CASSLGTGGPNEQFF. Written as DNA, the CDR3 is TGTGCCAGCAGCTTAGGGACAGGGGGGCCCAATGAGCAGTTCTTC.

This chain uses TRBV5-5 with TRBJ1-5; TRBD1 matches 8 bases. Germline V lookup: CDR1 SGHKS, CDR2 YYEKEE (reference sequence). This CDR3 comprises 15 residues. The V and J ends lost 5 bases and 0 bases, in that order; junction bases with no gene match: 4. The CDR3 protein is CASRQGAVSNQPQHF. DNA for the CDR3: TGTGCCAGCAGGCAGGGGGCGGTTAGCAATCAGCCCCAGCATTTT.

This chain links TRBV11-2 with TRBJ2-5; possible D gene TRBD2, 6 bases. Germline-derived CDR1 and CDR2 are SGHAT and FQNNGV. The CDR3 extends over 16 amino acids. V gave up 5 bases and J gave up 1 base, with 17 bases separating them. The CDR3 DNA reads TGTGCCAGCAGCGGTGGTACCGGGACTGCCCAAGAGACCCAGTACTTC. Translating gives CASSGGTGTAQETQYF.

The CDR3 DNA is TGTGCCAGCTCACCAATGGGGGACAGGGGGCGCCGGGACTACACCTTC. It translates to CASSPMGDRGRRDYTF. This chain links TRBV18 with TRBJ1-2, with 12 bases lining up with TRBD1. Germline V gene sequence: CDR1 KGHSH, CDR2 LQKENI. The trim removed 2 bases at V and 10 bases at J, leaving 11 bases unmatched. The CDR3 is 16 amino acids.

The CDR3 loop reads CATLGDRGLPYREQYF. In nucleotides, the CDR3 is TGTGCCACCCTCGGGGACAGAGGCCTTCCTTACCGGGAGCAGTACTTC. The chain is built from TRBV10-3 and TRBJ2-7, with 7 bases identical to TRBD1. The CDR3 length is 16 residues. CDR1 is ENHRY, CDR2 SYGVKD, per germline. Trimming removed 10 bases from V and 7 bases from J; junction bases left unmatched: 22.

The V and J genes are TRBV27 and TRBJ2-3, with 9 nucleotides matching TRBD2. Germline V gives CDR1 MNHEY, CDR2 SMNVEV (reference sequence). This CDR3 spans 15 amino acids. Losses at the gene ends were 2 bases for V and 6 bases for J; bases not matched to a gene: 6. The DNA for the CDR3 is TGTGCCAGCAGTTTAGTGGCTAGCGGGGTGGATACGCAGTATTTT. It is translated as CASSLVASGVDTQYF.

The V call is TRBV16, the J call TRBJ1-1; TRBD1 matches 10 bases. With 3 bases clipped from V and 5 bases from J, the junction kept 6 bases outside the gene matches. The CDR3 covers 15 residues. The germline V gene encodes CDR1 KGHSY and CDR2 FQNENV. The CDR3 reads CASSHSGQGGTEAFF. The CDR3 DNA is TGTGCCAGCAGCCACTCCGGACAGGGGGGGACTGAAGCTTTCTTT.